These 25 T cell receptor beta chains share one sample of origin, sequenced in a study of cytomegalovirus exposure and HLA in healthy donors (dated by TCRdb to between 2016 and 2019). The library was generated by the immunoSEQ multiplex PCR assay. A mixture of 60 forward primers for TCR Vbeta segments and 13 reverse primers for TCR Jbeta segments was used in the multiplex PCR. TCRdb re-hosts the immuneACCESS table, in-frame sequences only. Its copies lack some clones; in the studies checked, an unresolved V gene accounts for under half of them, and the cause for the rest is not known. The sample table holds 70,000 to 100,000 clones, of which roughly 69% were seen once. The top ten clonotypes cover 2.5% to 3% of the sample. Sequences were obtained from PBMCs. The receptors come from a man aged 50 to 60 in good health and CMV-seronegative.

This clone was found a few times. V is TRBV6-1 and J is TRBJ2-1; 9 bases are a match to TRBD2. Unmatched junction bases numbered 5, after V lost 7 bases and J lost 7 bases. Germline CDR1 is MNHNS and CDR2 is SASEGT. This CDR3 is 13 amino acids long. CDR3 sequence: CASKASGVNEQFF. CDR3 nucleotides: TGTGCCAGCAAGGCTAGCGGGGTTAATGAGCAGTTCTTC.

The chain carries TRBV21-1 and TRBJ1-1. TRBV21-1 is classified as a pseudogene. The CDR3 runs 15 residues. The CDR3 loop reads CASSKTPGGNERAFF. The CDR3 DNA reads as TGTGCCAGCAGCAAAACCCCGGGGGGGAATGAGCGAGCTTTCTTT.

The chain combines TRBV9 with TRBJ1-5, with 10 bases that match TRBD1. V lost 2 bases and J lost 2; bases outside the gene matches: 22. Germline loops: CDR1 SGDLS, CDR2 YYNGEE. This CDR3 has 22 residues. This CDR3 reads CASSVPLAVGTGDPLGNQPQHF. CDR3 DNA sequence: TGTGCCAGCAGCGTCCCTCTGGCGGTAGGGACAGGGGACCCCTTGGGCAATCAGCCCCAGCATTTT. The full variable domain, completed using reference TRBV9 and TRBJ1-5, is DSGVTQTPKHLITATGQRVTLRCSPRSGDLSVYWYQQSLDQGLQFLIQYYNGEERAKGNILERFSAQQFPDLHSELNLSSLELGDSALYFCASSVPLAVGTGDPLGNQPQHFGDGTRLSIL.

The gene calls are TRBV15 and TRBJ1-1; D perhaps matches TRBD1 (6 bases). The CDR3 spans 14 residues. Germline V gene sequence: CDR1 LNHNV, CDR2 YYDKDF (reference sequence). Trimming cost V 6 bases and J 3 bases, with 14 bases left between them. The CDR3 reads CATRGGGVYTEAFF. In DNA form, the CDR3 reads TGTGCCACCAGAGGGGGAGGGGTCTACACTGAAGCTTTCTTT.

This clone has more than one count but fewer than ten. V and J are TRBV7-9 and TRBJ2-7, with 9 bases aligning to TRBD1. Germline trimming cut 6 bases from V and 5 bases from J; bases unmatched to any gene: 5. The length of the CDR3 is 13 residues. Germline assignment: CDR1 SEHNR and CDR2 FQNEAQ (reference sequence). The CDR3: CASRRGTGNEQYF. The CDR3 DNA is TGTGCCAGCAGACGCGGGACAGGGAACGAGCAGTACTTC.

The chain uses TRBV2 and TRBJ2-3; 12 bases are a match to TRBD2. Germline trimming cut 1 base from V and 2 bases from J; bases unmatched to any gene: 7. The CDR3 is made up of 18 amino acids. Germline V gene sequence: CDR1 SNHLY, CDR2 FYNNEI. CDR3 nucleotide sequence: TGTGCCAGCAGTGAAGGGCGGACTAGCGGGACCTACACAGATACGCAGTATTTT. It encodes CASSEGRTSGTYTDTQYF.

This rearrangement joins TRBV6-5 to TRBJ2-3; 8 positions agree with TRBD2. This CDR3 region has 14 residues. From germline, CDR1 is MNHEY and CDR2 SVGAGI. Losses at the gene ends were 6 bases for V and 4 bases for J; bases not matched to a gene: 6. The CDR3 DNA reads TGTGCCAGCAGAATAGCGGGGTGGTCAGATACGCAGTATTTT. This codes for CASRIAGWSDTQYF.

This clone was seen more than once but under ten times. The chain couples TRBV7-2 to TRBJ2-5, with TRBD2 as a possible D gene (7 bases). The germline CDR1 and CDR2 sequences are SGHTA and FQGNSA. With 5 bases removed from V and 5 bases from J, the gap between germline ends came to 21 bases. This CDR3 region has 16 residues. CDR3 DNA sequence: TGTGCCAGCAGCCCCCGCGGGGGCGGGAGACCGGAGACCCAGTACTTC. It specifies CASSPRGGGRPETQYF.

The J gene is TRBJ2-1, the V gene TRBV5-4; TRBD2 agrees at 7 bases. The CDR3 spans 14 residues. Germline trimming cut 9 bases from V and 4 bases from J; bases unmatched to any gene: 10. Germline loops: CDR1 SGHNT, CDR2 YYREEE (reference sequence). The CDR3 nucleotides read TGTGCCACCCGAAGGGATAGCGGGTACAATGAGCAGTTCTTC. It specifies CATRRDSGYNEQFF.

The chain employs TRBV18 and TRBJ1-1, with 7 bases lining up with TRBD1. CDR1 is KGHSH and CDR2 is LQKENI in the germline V gene. V was pared by 3 bases and J by 6 bases, with 7 bases of the junction left unmatched. This CDR3 is 14 amino acids long. The CDR3 coding sequence is TGTGCCAGCTCACCCAGGGACAGACGGGCTGAAGCTTTCTTT. Translation gives CASSPRDRRAEAFF.

V and J are TRBV19 and TRBJ1-5; no firm D call. V was cut by 1 base and J by 6 bases, with 13 bases left in between. CDR1 and CDR2 (germline): LNHDA, SQIVND (reference sequence). This CDR3 is built from 15 residues. This CDR3 is CASSIVRTSGQPQHF. For the CDR3, the DNA is TGTGCCAGTAGTATAGTAAGAACAAGTGGTCAGCCCCAGCATTTT.

This rearrangement joins TRBV6-5 to TRBJ1-1, with D possibly being TRBD1 (6 bases). Per the germline V gene, CDR1 is MNHEY and CDR2 is SVGAGI. There are 15 residues in the CDR3. V dropped 2 bases and J dropped 5 bases, with 15 bases sitting between them. CDR3 sequence: CASSYTATGWTEAFF. The CDR3 DNA sequence: TGTGCCAGCAGTTACACCGCTACAGGGTGGACTGAAGCTTTCTTT.

V and J are TRBV9 and TRBJ2-1, with D hard to call. The V gene's germline CDR1 is SGDLS and CDR2 YYNGEE. Trimming shortened V by 2 bases and J by 5 bases, and 17 bases separated the two germline ends. This CDR3 comprises 16 residues. The CDR3 loop reads CASSVGSPNPNNEQFF. The CDR3 coding sequence is TGTGCCAGCAGCGTGGGTAGCCCAAACCCTAACAATGAGCAGTTCTTC.

The chain employs TRBV10-3 and TRBJ2-3; 8 nucleotides line up with TRBD2. The germline gives CDR1 ENHRY, CDR2 SYGVKD. The CDR3 runs to 20 residues. After removal of 4 bases from V and 1 base from J, the junction contained 19 bases not matched to a gene. The CDR3 coding sequence is TGTGCCATCAGTGGACTGCCGGGCGGGGGGCGAACCACGCGCACAGATACGCAGTATTTT. This translates into CAISGLPGGGRTTRTDTQYF.

V gene TRBV7-2 combines with J gene TRBJ1-2; tentative D call: TRBD1 (5 bases). The germline gives CDR1 SGHTA, CDR2 FQGNSA. This CDR3 has 17 amino acids. The ends were cut back, 4 bases at V and 2 bases at J, with 20 bases in the middle. CDR3 in amino acids: CASSSNLRQFSNYGYTF. DNA for the CDR3: TGTGCCAGCAGCTCAAACCTAAGACAGTTCTCAAACTATGGCTACACCTTC. Combining the CDR3 with reference TRBV7-2 and TRBJ1-2 gives the whole variable domain GAGVSQSPSNKVTEKGKDVELRCDPISGHTALYWYRQSLGQGLEFLIYFQGNSAPDKSGLPSDRFSAERTGGSVSTLTIQRTQQEDSAVYLCASSSNLRQFSNYGYTFGSGTRLTVV.

This chain uses TRBV7-9 with TRBJ2-5; D call uncertain. The V gene lost 5 bases and the J gene lost 2 bases, with 9 bases spanning the gap. Germline values: CDR1 SEHNR, CDR2 FQNEAQ (reference sequence). The length of the CDR3 is 13 residues. The DNA for the CDR3 is TGTGCCAGCAGCCGACTGATTCAAGAGACCCAGTACTTC. Protein: CASSRLIQETQYF.

The chain uses TRBV6-6 and TRBJ2-1, with 11 bases identical to TRBD2. The CDR3 has 16 residues. V shed 2 bases, J shed 3 bases, and the junction held 3 bases outside the gene matches. Germline V CDR1 and CDR2: MNHNY, SVGAGI (reference sequence). CDR3: CASSYGGTSGYNEQFF. DNA for the CDR3: TGTGCCAGCAGTTACGGCGGGACTAGCGGCTACAATGAGCAGTTCTTC.

The rearrangement joins TRBV7-3 to TRBJ1-2, with no clear D. V was clipped by 3 bases and J by 6 bases, with 14 bases between them. Germline V CDR1 and CDR2: SGHTA, FQGTGA. The CDR3 sequence is 14 residues long. CDR3 amino acids: CASSLGGRLDGYTF. The CDR3 nucleotides are TGTGCCAGCAGCTTGGGCGGGCGTTTAGATGGCTACACCTTC.

The chain is built from TRBV18 and TRBJ1-2; 7 bases line up with TRBD1. The V and J ends lost 3 bases and 4 bases, in that order; junction bases with no gene match: 8. Germline assignment: CDR1 KGHSH and CDR2 LQKENI. This CDR3 contains 15 residues. The CDR3 here is CASSPSGQTFYGYTF. The CDR3 bases are TGTGCCAGCTCACCGTCGGGACAGACCTTCTATGGCTACACCTTC.

This sequence joins TRBV6-1 and TRBJ2-5, with D possibly matching TRBD2 (6 bases). The germline gives CDR1 MNHNS, CDR2 SASEGT. Trimming shortened V by 5 bases and J by 5 bases, and 6 bases separated the two germline ends. The CDR3 runs to 11 residues. The CDR3 bases are TGTGCCAGCAGTCGGGGGGAGACCCAGTACTTC. Amino acid sequence: CASSRGETQYF.

V is TRBV25-1 and J is TRBJ2-5; 9 positions match TRBD1. Germline V gene sequence: CDR1 MGHDK, CDR2 SYGVNS. The CDR3 spans 15 residues. Trimming at V came to 4 bases and at J to 1 base, leaving 4 bases not matched to a gene. The chain's CDR3 is CASSAGTGPQETQYF. For the CDR3, the DNA is TGTGCCAGCAGTGCTGGGACAGGGCCCCAAGAGACCCAGTACTTC.

CDR3 DNA sequence: TGTGCCTGGAGTGTTCCGGGGGGACATCAGCCCCAGCATTTT. Translation: CAWSVPGGHQPQHF. The chain employs TRBV30 and TRBJ1-5, with D perhaps matching TRBD1 (5 bases). Germline CDR1 is GTSNPN and CDR2 is SVGIG (reference sequence). The CDR3 is 14 amino acids. The V and J ends lost 0 bases and 5 bases respectively, with 11 bases between them.

This sequence joins TRBV4-1 and TRBJ2-3; 7 bases are shared with TRBD2. The germline V gene has CDR1 MGHRA and CDR2 YSYEKL. Trimming removed 4 bases from V and 2 bases from J; junction bases left unmatched: 3. The CDR3 covers 14 residues. The CDR3 reads CASSPGTNTDTQYF. The CDR3 bases are TGCGCCAGCAGCCCCGGGACTAACACAGATACGCAGTATTTT.

The chain carries TRBV28 and TRBJ1-4; D gene unclear. From germline, CDR1 is MDHEN and CDR2 SYDVKM. The CDR3 consists of 13 residues. Between the trimmed V and J ends, which lost 6 bases and 8 bases, there was a span of 13 bases. The DNA for the CDR3 is TGTGCCAGCAGCCCCGTAGCGGACGAAAAACTGTTTTTT. Amino acid sequence: CASSPVADEKLFF.

This clone was found once. The rearrangement joins TRBV6-1 to TRBJ1-6; no clear D. Per germline, CDR1 MNHNS and CDR2 SASEGT. Trimming cost V 3 bases and J 12 bases, with 6 bases left between them. This CDR3 comprises 11 residues. The CDR3 loop reads CASSDFGPLHF. CDR3 nucleotide sequence: TGTGCCAGCAGTGATTTCGGACCCCTCCACTTT.